The sample holds a few counts of the clone carrying this TCR beta chain. Its antigen is unknown. The CDR3 runs to 14 residues. Germline V CDR1 and CDR2: MGHDK, SYGVNS. V lost 7 bases and J 4 bases, leaving 16 bases between the germline ends. Researchers used 5'RACE with constant-segment primers to make TCR alpha and TCR beta cDNA libraries that carry sample barcodes and UMIs. TCRdb reanalysed the 5' RACE reads using MiXCR and keeps one entry per CDR3 protein. The top ten hold 20% to 25% of the sample, which has approximately 300,000 distinct CDR3 sequences, less than 20% seen once. These data are taken from a study of T-cell memory formation after mild COVID-19. General study findings and limits: Contracting CD8+ clones were enriched in EMRA, CD4+ mainly in CM and EM. Contracting clones from day 15 to 85 had balanced CD4/CD8; later expanders favoured CD4+. SARS-CoV-2 specificity was not confirmed for second-wave clones peaking on day 37.

This TCR came from a young man who had mild COVID-19 (a few samples of this study predate the infection). Cell type and time point are not known. Sequencing input: PBMCs or a T cell subset sorted from them (not recorded which). V usage is TRBV25-1 and J usage is TRBJ1-2, with unresolved D. The CDR3 nucleotides read TGTGCCAGCAAAACTAAGGAAAGGTTCTATGGCTACACCTTC. Its translation is CASKTKERFYGYTF.